Below, 30 T cell receptor beta chains from the same sample are listed, as sequenced in a study of blood T cell repertoires in COVID-19. The protocol was immunoSEQ multiplex PCR, while the TCRdb copy is restricted to in-frame clones and leaves out a portion. Here the sample spans 200,000 to 250,000 clones, about 91% being singletons. The sample consisted of peripheral blood. The origin of the receptors is a man between 18 and 35 years old with active or convalescent COVID-19.

This clone has only one observation. CDR3 amino acids: CASRDGGLGQETQYF. CDR3 sequence (DNA): TGTGCCAGCAGGGACGGGGGTTTGGGCCAAGAGACCCAGTACTTC. J is TRBJ2-5 and V is TRBV7-6; TRBD2 might be the D (6 bases). The V and J ends lost 6 bases and 1 base respectively, with 15 bases between them. This CDR3 is 15 amino acids long. CDR1 is SGHVS, CDR2 FNYEAQ, per germline. The whole variable domain, filled in from reference TRBV7-6 and TRBJ2-5, reads GAGVSQSPRYKVTKRGQDVALRCDPISGHVSLYWYRQALGQGPEFLTYFNYEAQQDKSGLPNDRFSAERPEGSISTLTIQRTEQRDSAMYRCASRDGGLGQETQYFGPGTRLLVL.

The chain is built from TRBV5-6 and TRBJ1-1; D is uncertain. Per germline, CDR1 SGHDT and CDR2 YYEEEE. Trimming left V 3 bases short and J 4 bases short, with 16 bases between. The CDR3 is 15 amino acids. CDR3 bases: TGTGCCAGCAGCTCGCCCTTGACGAGAGGCACTGAAGCTTTCTTT. Translating it yields CASSSPLTRGTEAFF.

This clone showed up just a few times. The CDR3 coding sequence is TGTGCCAGCAGTTTAACTAGAAGTGTAAGCGAGCAGTACTTC. Encoded protein: CASSLTRSVSEQYF. The chain carries TRBV6-5 and TRBJ2-7, with a weak D call TRBD2 (5 bases). Germline V gives CDR1 MNHEY, CDR2 SVGAGI. Trimming left V 4 bases short and J 6 bases short, with 16 bases between. The CDR3 has 14 amino acids.

The chain is built from TRBV5-1 and TRBJ2-5, with D maybe TRBD2 (6 bases). Deletions cut 0 bases from V and 5 bases from J, with 11 bases between. The length of the CDR3 is 14 residues. The germline gives CDR1 SGHRS, CDR2 YFSETQ. CDR3 DNA: TGCGCCAGCAGCTTGGACGGGAGCCAGGAGACCCAGTACTTC. It specifies CASSLDGSQETQYF.

For this clone: An end of the junction differs from the germline gene, which may be a read error. This chain joins TRBV7-8 and TRBJ2-1; D unclear. This CDR3 is 11 amino acids long. The germline V gene has CDR1 SGHVS and CDR2 FQNEAQ. The CDR3 sequence: CASSLDKEQFF. The CDR3 DNA follows: TGTGCCAGCAGCTTAGACAAGGAGCAGTTCTTC.

The chain carries TRBV19 and TRBJ2-7; the match to TRBD1 covers 10 bases. CDR3 length: 16 amino acids. Looked up from germline, CDR1 is LNHDA and CDR2 is SQIVND (reference sequence). The trim removed 0 bases at V and 2 bases at J, leaving 4 bases unmatched. CDR3 region: CASSIDRDRGPYEQYF. The CDR3 DNA is TGTGCCAGTAGTATAGACCGGGACAGGGGACCCTACGAGCAGTACTTC.

The V gene is TRBV3-1 (or the pseudogene TRBV3-2), the J gene TRBJ1-5, with D maybe TRBD1 (6 bases). Germline assignment: CDR1 LGHDT and CDR2 YNNKEL (reference sequence). The V end was cut by 1 base, the J end by 9 bases, with 13 bases between. This CDR3 is 14 amino acids long. CDR3 coding DNA: TGTGCCAGCAGCCAAGGACAGGAAACTTCGCCCCAGCATTTT. Translation: CASSQGQETSPQHF.

The rearrangement links TRBV27 to TRBJ1-3; no clear D gene. Trimming took off 3 bases at V and 4 bases at J, with 13 bases between the two ends. CDR3 length equals 15 residues. Per the germline V gene, CDR1 is MNHEY and CDR2 is SMNVEV (reference sequence). CDR3 sequence (DNA): TGTGCCAGCAGTTTCCCTCCCCGAGGAGGAAACACCATATATTTT. Protein: CASSFPPRGGNTIYF.

The chain couples TRBV7-2 to TRBJ2-3; the D gene is possibly TRBD2 (5 bases). The CDR3 length is 14 residues. Germline V gene data show CDR1 as SGHTA and CDR2 as FQGNSA. V was clipped by 1 base and J by 4 bases, with 9 bases between them. The CDR3 DNA follows: TGTGCCAGCAGCTTAGTCCAGAGGGCAGATACGCAGTATTTT. This encodes CASSLVQRADTQYF.

CDR3 sequence (DNA): TGTGCCAGCAGCTTAGCGGGCGGGAACTACGAGCAGTACTTC. Protein sequence: CASSLAGGNYEQYF. J is TRBJ2-7 and V is TRBV11-2, with D possibly TRBD2 on 6 matching bases. Germline V gene data show CDR1 as SGHAT and CDR2 as FQNNGV. This CDR3 spans 14 amino acids. Trimming stripped 1 base from V and 3 bases from J, with 10 bases between.

The chain employs TRBV28 and TRBJ2-5; 11 positions agree with TRBD1. The CDR3 spans 14 residues. The V gene end was trimmed by 8 bases and the J gene end by 5 bases; junction bases not matched to a gene: 7. Looked up from germline, CDR1 is MDHEN and CDR2 is SYDVKM. The chain's CDR3 is CASWGQGVGETQYF. In DNA, the CDR3 is TGTGCCAGCTGGGGACAGGGGGTAGGCGAGACCCAGTACTTC.

In nucleotides, the CDR3 is TGTGCCAGCAGCTTGGGGGACAAGGCCTATGGCTACACCTTC. This encodes CASSLGDKAYGYTF. This chain links TRBV5-4 with TRBJ1-2; D might be TRBD1 (6 bases). Trimming took off 0 bases at V and 4 bases at J, with 10 bases between the two ends. The CDR3 covers 14 residues. Germline V gene lookup returns CDR1 SGHNT and CDR2 YYREEE (reference sequence).

This clone has just a few counts. This rearrangement joins TRBV7-9 to TRBJ1-1, with 7 bases identical to TRBD1. CDR3 length: 13 residues. The germline gives CDR1 SEHNR, CDR2 FQNEAQ (reference sequence). V was clipped by 3 bases and J by 3 bases; unmatched bases: 1. The CDR3 sequence: CASSLTGYTEAFF. The CDR3 DNA sequence: TGTGCCAGCAGCTTGACAGGGTACACTGAAGCTTTCTTT.

CDR3 region: CAWGGVPGQGVVEQYF. CDR3 in DNA: TGTGCCTGGGGAGGGGTACCGGGACAGGGTGTAGTTGAGCAGTACTTC. The chain uses TRBV30 and TRBJ2-7; 9 bases map to TRBD1. Germline CDR1 reads GTSNPN; CDR2 reads SVGIG (reference sequence). V lost 5 bases, J lost 7 bases, and 18 bases stayed unmatched. The CDR3 spans 16 residues.

The V call is TRBV9, the J call TRBJ2-7; TRBD1 matches at 8 bases. Per the germline V gene, CDR1 is SGDLS and CDR2 is YYNGEE. V was clipped by 0 bases and J by 2 bases; unmatched bases: 1. This CDR3 spans 14 amino acids. The CDR3 loop reads CASSVGQGPYEQYF. In DNA form, the CDR3 reads TGTGCCAGCAGCGTAGGACAGGGGCCCTACGAGCAGTACTTC.

V gene TRBV15 combines with J gene TRBJ2-5; D is uncertain. The ends were cut back, 0 bases at V and 1 base at J, with 9 bases in the middle. This CDR3 contains 15 residues. The germline V gene has CDR1 LNHNV and CDR2 YYDKDF (reference sequence). The CDR3 DNA reads TGTGCCACCAGCAGAGATCTTGAGGCCCAAGAGACCCAGTACTTC. Translated: CATSRDLEAQETQYF.

In its sample, this clone was seen once. The CDR3 reads CASRPGTGQITQETQYF. In nucleotides, the CDR3 is TGTGCCAGTAGACCCGGGACAGGACAAATTACCCAAGAGACCCAGTACTTC. The J gene is TRBJ2-5, the V gene TRBV19; TRBD1 matches 8 bases. The germline CDR1 and CDR2 sequences are LNHDA and SQIVND (reference sequence). After removal of 6 bases from V and 1 base from J, the junction contained 13 bases not matched to a gene. The CDR3 sequence is 17 residues long.

The rearrangement uses TRBV9 and TRBJ2-7; possibly TRBD1 for D (6 bases). The CDR3 consists of 14 residues. The germline V and J ends were trimmed by 0 bases and 2 bases, with 9 bases remaining between them. Germline V lookup: CDR1 SGDLS, CDR2 YYNGEE. The CDR3 region is CASSVDGTPYEQYF. CDR3 bases: TGTGCCAGCAGCGTAGATGGGACACCCTACGAGCAGTACTTC.

In nucleotides, the CDR3 is TGTGCCAGCTGTCTGGGGGGGCAGGGGAACACTGAAGCTTTCTTT. This codes for CASCLGGQGNTEAFF. The gene calls are TRBV6-4 and TRBJ1-1, with D perhaps matching TRBD1 (6 bases). The CDR3 is made up of 15 amino acids. V gave up 8 bases and J gave up 1 base, with 17 bases separating them. The V gene's germline CDR1 is MRHNA and CDR2 SNTAGT.

V gene TRBV12-3 or TRBV12-4 combines with J gene TRBJ2-7; 7 nucleotides agree with TRBD1. V trimming: 5 bases; J trimming: 6 bases; junction bases outside the gene matches: 4. The CDR3 is made up of 12 amino acids. For the CDR3, the DNA is TGTGCCAGCAGTATGACAGGGAGCGAGCAGTACTTC. Translating gives CASSMTGSEQYF.

This clone was seen only a few times. V is TRBV19 and J is TRBJ1-5; tentative D call: TRBD1 (6 bases). Per the germline V gene, CDR1 is LNHDA and CDR2 is SQIVND (reference sequence). The CDR3 has 15 amino acids. Deletions cut 3 bases from V and 6 bases from J, with 15 bases between. CDR3 bases: TGTGCCAGTAGTATGAAAGGACTAGGGGGTCAGCCCCAGCATTTT. This sequence encodes CASSMKGLGGQPQHF.

The chain recombines TRBV12-5 with TRBJ2-1, with D maybe TRBD2 (5 bases). V was cut by 5 bases and J by 3 bases, with 20 bases left in between. This CDR3 is built from 17 residues. Germline V gene lookup returns CDR1 LGHNT and CDR2 FRNRAP. The CDR3 DNA follows: TGTGCTAGTGGTCCAGGAGGAGGTGGGATAGGCTACAATGAGCAGTTCTTC. It yields the protein CASGPGGGGIGYNEQFF.

The chain joins TRBV18 to TRBJ1-4; 9 nucleotides match TRBD1. Germline V gives CDR1 KGHSH, CDR2 LQKENI. V trimming: 3 bases; J trimming: 3 bases; junction bases outside the gene matches: 8. The CDR3 spans 17 residues. CDR3 nucleotide sequence: TGTGCCAGCTCACCCCCGGGACAGGGTACGGCTAATGAAAAACTGTTTTTT. Translating gives CASSPPGQGTANEKLFF.

This clone was seen only once. The CDR3 loop is CASSQGLRLTQPQHF. The CDR3 DNA follows: TGCGCCAGCAGCCAAGGTCTCAGACTAACCCAGCCCCAGCATTTT. The chain employs TRBV4-1 and TRBJ1-5; D is undetermined. V shed 1 base and J shed 7 bases, with 14 bases lying between them. Germline CDR1 and CDR2: MGHRA and YSYEKL. The CDR3 has 15 amino acids.

The chain is built from TRBV30 and TRBJ2-3; 7 bases map to TRBD1. Trimming removed 6 bases from V and 0 bases from J; junction bases left unmatched: 9. Germline lookup yields CDR1 GTSNPN and CDR2 SVGIG (reference sequence). This CDR3 is built from 15 residues. The CDR3 DNA follows: TGTGCCTGCAATACCCGACAGGGTAGCACAGATACGCAGTATTTT. As protein: CACNTRQGSTDTQYF.

The CDR3 here is CASRQTGLSYEQYF. CDR3 nucleotides: TGCGCCAGCAGGCAGACGGGACTCTCCTACGAGCAGTACTTC. The chain employs TRBV10-1 and TRBJ2-7, with D perhaps matching TRBD2 (6 bases). The CDR3 is made up of 14 amino acids. Germline V gene sequence: CDR1 WNHNN, CDR2 SYGVQD (reference sequence). V lost 6 bases to trimming and J lost 0 bases, with 12 bases between them.

This clone showed up just once. This chain's CDR3 is CASGLASKDRQTTNEKLFF. In nucleotides, the CDR3 is TGTGCTAGTGGTTTGGCCAGCAAAGATCGACAGACAACTAATGAAAAACTGTTTTTT. J is TRBJ1-4 and V is TRBV12-5, with TRBD1 as a possible D gene (5 bases). Germline V gives CDR1 LGHNT, CDR2 FRNRAP. There are 19 residues in the CDR3. Trimming cost V 1 base and J 0 bases, with 18 bases left between them.

The V gene is TRBV3-1 (or the pseudogene TRBV3-2), the J gene TRBJ1-1; unclear D gene. The ends were cut back, 1 base at V and 0 bases at J, with 6 bases in the middle. The length of the CDR3 is 14 residues. Germline lookup yields CDR1 LGHDT and CDR2 YNNKEL (reference sequence). CDR3 nucleotides: TGTGCCAGCAGCCAAGCACTGATGAACACTGAAGCTTTCTTT. It is translated as CASSQALMNTEAFF.

This rearrangement joins TRBV3-1 (or the pseudogene TRBV3-2) to TRBJ1-6; 7 bases agree with TRBD1. Germline trimming cut 4 bases from V and 10 bases from J; bases unmatched to any gene: 10. The germline V gene encodes CDR1 LGHDT and CDR2 YNNKEL (reference sequence). The CDR3 is 15 residues long. CDR3: CASSPGQDLGSPLHF. For the CDR3, the DNA is TGTGCCAGCAGCCCTGGACAGGACCTGGGGTCACCCCTCCACTTT.

The chain employs TRBV10-1 and TRBJ2-1, with D possibly being TRBD1 (6 bases). V lost 4 bases, J lost 2 bases, and 6 bases lay in between. From germline, CDR1 is WNHNN and CDR2 SYGVQD (reference sequence). This CDR3 is built from 13 residues. CDR3 loop: CASSGGPYNEQFF. The CDR3 DNA is TGCGCCAGCAGTGGGGGGCCCTACAATGAGCAGTTCTTC.